This TCR beta chain originates from a study of T cell responses to AZD1222 COVID-19 vaccine. Findings and caveats of the study: Baseline seropositivity characterized only a handful of AZD1222 recipients.

The length of the CDR3 is 17 residues. Germline loops: CDR1 MNHNS, CDR2 SASEGT. V was clipped by 3 bases and J by 4 bases; unmatched bases: 12. Measured with immunoSEQ multiplex PCR; TCRdb has only the in-frame clones, and not every one. The sample holds roughly 110,000 clones; roughly 85% are singletons and the top ten take 4.5% to 6%. In the case of this clone: The antigen is not known.

The chain is built from TRBV6-1 and TRBJ2-1, with 7 bases lining up with TRBD1. The material was peripheral blood, obtained 28 days after the second AZD1222 dose. The receptor was isolated from an adult who received the AZD1222 COVID-19 vaccine. CDR3 loop: CASSEARDSLTYNEQFF. In DNA form, the CDR3 reads TGTGCCAGCAGTGAGGCAAGGGACAGTTTAACGTACAATGAGCAGTTCTTC.